A single sample gave rise to the 23 T cell receptor beta chains below, sequenced in a study of early T cells in non-severe SARS-CoV-2 infection. From the 5' RACE reads, TCRdb called clonotypes with MiXCR, one entry per CDR3 protein. The sample carries about 48,000 distinct CDR3 sequences, 7% to 9% recorded once. The specimen sequenced was whole blood. The receptors were sampled from an adult who was a healthcare worker with PCR-confirmed SARS-CoV-2 infection or an uninfected control (not recorded which).

There are many counts of this clonotype. The rearrangement joins TRBV20-1 to TRBJ1-6; no clear D. The V gene lost 3 bases and the J gene lost 6 bases, with 9 bases spanning the gap. The CDR3 consists of 13 residues. From germline, CDR1 is DFQATT and CDR2 SNEGSKA (reference sequence). The CDR3 is CSARTNINSPLHF. CDR3 DNA: TGCAGTGCTAGGACAAATATTAATTCACCCCTCCACTTT.

This clonotype was observed many times. This rearrangement joins TRBV28 to TRBJ1-5, with D tentatively TRBD1 (5 bases). V was cut by 2 bases and J by 2 bases, with 10 bases left in between. CDR3 length: 15 amino acids. In germline, CDR1 is MDHEN, CDR2 SYDVKM. In nucleotides, the CDR3 is TGTGCCAGCAGTTTAATCAGGGCTGGCAATCAGCCCCAGCATTTT. Amino acid sequence: CASSLIRAGNQPQHF. Drawing the rest from reference TRBV28 and TRBJ1-5, the complete variable domain is DVKVTQSSRYLVKRTGEKVFLECVQDMDHENMFWYRQDPGLGLRLIYFSYDVKMKEKGDIPEGYSVSREKKERFSLILESASTNQTSMYLCASSLIRAGNQPQHFGDGTRLSIL.

The rearrangement joins TRBV2 to TRBJ2-7, with 7 bases fitting TRBD2. V was pared by 2 bases and J by 8 bases, with 6 bases of the junction left unmatched. The germline gives CDR1 SNHLY, CDR2 FYNNEI. This CDR3 is built from 13 residues. DNA for the CDR3: TGTGCCAGCAGTGAACGGGGGGTAACGCAGCAGTACTTC. It translates to CASSERGVTQQYF.

This clonotype is labeled medium-sized. DNA for the CDR3: TGTGCCAGCAGCTCCGGTGAGGGGTATGGCTACACCTTC. Its protein product is CASSSGEGYGYTF. J is TRBJ1-2 and V is TRBV9, with a tentative D call TRBD1 (5 bases). Germline lookup yields CDR1 SGDLS and CDR2 YYNGEE. Trimming took 4 bases from V and 5 from J, leaving 12 bases between them. There are 13 residues in the CDR3.

The V and J genes are TRBV5-5 and TRBJ1-2; 7 bases align to TRBD1. The CDR3 runs 15 residues. The ends lost 2 bases at V and 3 bases at J; junction bases unmatched: 7. Looked up from germline, CDR1 is SGHKS and CDR2 is YYEKEE (reference sequence). The CDR3 region is CASSFSAGTDYGYTF. The CDR3, as DNA: TGTGCCAGCAGCTTCTCCGCCGGGACAGACTATGGCTACACCTTC.

The genes are TRBV30 and TRBJ1-6; no firm D call. The CDR3 contains 13 residues. The germline gives CDR1 GTSNPN, CDR2 SVGIG (reference sequence). With 0 bases removed from V and 7 bases from J, the gap between germline ends came to 7 bases. The CDR3 region is CAWSVRGNSPLHF. CDR3 sequence (DNA): TGTGCCTGGAGTGTACGGGGAAATTCACCCCTCCACTTT.

The sample holds a few counts of this clonotype. J is TRBJ2-7 and V is TRBV18, with TRBD1 as a possible D gene (6 bases). Trimming cost V 3 bases and J 3 bases, with 12 bases left between them. The CDR3 is 14 residues long. Germline V CDR1 and CDR2: KGHSH, LQKENI. The CDR3, as DNA: TGTGCCAGCTCACCGGGACAATCCATCTACGAGCAGTACTTC. It yields the protein CASSPGQSIYEQYF.

This clonotype was recorded at least ten times. The rearrangement links TRBV7-2 to TRBJ2-1; 8 positions match TRBD2. There are 14 residues in the CDR3. V lost 4 bases to trimming and J lost 10 bases; unmatched junction nucleotides: 9. Germline CDR1 is SGHTA and CDR2 is FQGNSA. CDR3 coding DNA: TGTGCCAGCAGCTATGGACTAGCTTATCACGAGCAGTTCTTC. Translating it yields CASSYGLAYHEQFF.

This clonotype was observed many times. This chain links TRBV30 with TRBJ2-3; TRBD2 might be the D (7 bases). Per germline, CDR1 GTSNPN and CDR2 SVGIG (reference sequence). The CDR3 covers 15 residues. Trimming took 0 bases from V and 5 from J, leaving 15 bases between them. This CDR3 is CAWSVLGGRRDTQYF. CDR3 DNA sequence: TGTGCCTGGAGTGTACTGGGGGGGCGGAGAGATACGCAGTATTTT. Using reference TRBV30 and TRBJ2-3 for the parts outside the CDR3, the full variable domain is SQTIHQWPATLVQPVGSPLSLECTVEGTSNPNLYWYRQAAGRGLQLLFYSVGIGQISSEVPQNLSASRPQDRQFILSSKKLLLSDSGFYLCAWSVLGGRRDTQYFGPGTRLTVL.

This clonotype was seen at least ten times. This chain links TRBV3-1 with TRBJ1-6; D remains ambiguous. CDR1 is LGHDT, CDR2 YNNKEL, per germline (reference sequence). Trimming cost V 3 bases and J 8 bases, with 5 bases left between them. The length of the CDR3 is 12 residues. CDR3 protein: CASSHGDSPLHF. The DNA for the CDR3 is TGTGCCAGCAGCCATGGGGATTCACCCCTCCACTTT.

The CDR3 DNA reads TGCGCCAGCAGCTTGTGGGGGGCCACCGGGGAGCTGTTTTTT. Its translation is CASSLWGATGELFF. This chain joins TRBV5-1 and TRBJ2-2, with D perhaps assigned TRBD1 or TRBD2 (6 bases each). Germline loops: CDR1 SGHRS, CDR2 YFSETQ. The CDR3 has 14 amino acids. V was clipped by 1 base and J by 4 bases, with 8 bases between them.

This clonotype was seen at least ten times. V gene TRBV28 combines with J gene TRBJ2-7, with TRBD1 matching 7 bases. J lost 3 bases, V lost 7 bases, and 6 bases had no gene match. This CDR3 region has 13 residues. From germline, CDR1 is MDHEN and CDR2 SYDVKM. CDR3 nucleotides: TGTGCCAGCAAATCGGGACAGATCTACGAGCAGTACTTC. Protein product: CASKSGQIYEQYF.

V is TRBV7-8 and J is TRBJ1-1, with a weak D call TRBD1 (5 bases). In germline, CDR1 is SGHVS, CDR2 FQNEAQ. The CDR3 sequence is 15 residues long. V was clipped by 5 bases and J by 0 bases, with 13 bases between them. The chain's CDR3 is CASSPSTALNTEAFF. CDR3 nucleotides: TGTGCCAGCAGCCCATCGACAGCATTGAACACTGAAGCTTTCTTT.

This clonotype was counted once. This chain joins TRBV3-2 and TRBJ1-6; the table calls TRBD1, which could not be checked here. TRBV3-2 is a documented pseudogene. The CDR3 loop spans 15 amino acids. Written as DNA, the CDR3 is TGTGCCAGCAGCCCTGTCAGCTCCTATAATTCACCCCTCCACTTT. This encodes CASSPVSSYNSPLHF.

This clonotype was seen many times. J is TRBJ1-5 and V is TRBV30; TRBD1 agrees at 9 bases. The CDR3 loop spans 13 amino acids. V was clipped by 6 bases and J by 6 bases; unmatched bases: 6. Germline V CDR1 and CDR2: GTSNPN, SVGIG (reference sequence). The CDR3 nucleotides read TGTGCCTGCTCAACAGGGGGCGTTCAGCCCCAGCATTTT. This gives the protein CACSTGGVQPQHF.

This clonotype was observed a handful of times. V usage is TRBV9 and J usage is TRBJ2-7; 9 positions match TRBD1. The CDR3 sequence is 15 residues long. Germline lookup yields CDR1 SGDLS and CDR2 YYNGEE. Trimming took 4 bases from V and 3 from J; bases not matched to a gene: 8. DNA of the CDR3: TGTGCCAGCAGCCCGGCGACAGGGGGTATCTACGAGCAGTACTTC. This sequence encodes CASSPATGGIYEQYF.

The sample holds a few counts of this clonotype. Here the CDR3 reads CASSPGRTYYGYTF. The CDR3 region has the DNA TGTGCCAGCAGTCCCGGGAGAACATACTATGGCTACACCTTC. The chain has TRBV6-2 or TRBV6-3 and TRBJ1-2; D call uncertain. The V end lost 5 bases, the J end lost 3 bases, and 13 bases lay between the germline ends. The CDR3 extends over 14 amino acids. In germline, CDR1 is MNHEY, CDR2 SVGEGT.

This clonotype has a handful of counts. V gene TRBV7-9 combines with J gene TRBJ2-7; possibly TRBD1 for D (6 bases). The CDR3 is 13 residues long. CDR1 and CDR2 from the germline V gene are SEHNR and FQNEAQ (reference sequence). Trimming left V 6 bases short and J 4 bases short, with 13 bases between. The CDR3 protein is CASSPQGKYEQYF. DNA for the CDR3: TGTGCCAGCAGTCCGCAGGGGAAGTACGAGCAGTACTTC.

This clonotype was observed at least ten times. The genes are TRBV12-3 or TRBV12-4 and TRBJ1-1, with D hard to call. The CDR3 extends over 14 amino acids. V gave up 6 bases and J gave up 1 base, with 12 bases separating them. The CDR3 DNA reads as TGTGCCAGCAGGGTTGGGTCCGAGAACACTGAAGCTTTCTTT. This sequence encodes CASRVGSENTEAFF.

This clonotype was detected a few times. The V and J genes are TRBV20-1 and TRBJ2-1; D is unresolved. Trimming stripped 3 bases from V and 2 bases from J, with 5 bases between. CDR1 is DFQATT and CDR2 is SNEGSKA in the germline V gene (reference sequence). The CDR3 has 12 residues. The CDR3 nucleotides read TGCAGTGCTAGGGAACCCTACAATGAGCAGTTCTTC. Its protein is CSAREPYNEQFF.

This sequence joins TRBV29-1 and TRBJ1-1; D gene unclear. The V and J ends lost 6 bases and 4 bases respectively, with 15 bases between them. This CDR3 contains 13 residues. Germline-derived CDR1 and CDR2 are SQVTM and ANQGSEA. DNA for the CDR3: TGCAGCGTCGACCGGGAGACGGGCACTGAAGCTTTCTTT. Translating gives CSVDRETGTEAFF.

This clonotype has only a few counts. The chain has TRBV7-2 and TRBJ2-1; no clear D gene. The CDR3 is 14 amino acids. Between the trimmed V and J ends, which lost 6 bases and 6 bases, there was a span of 15 bases. From germline, CDR1 is SGHTA and CDR2 FQGNSA. CDR3 amino acids: CASRGSRLVNEQFF. CDR3 DNA: TGTGCCAGCAGGGGATCAAGGTTAGTCAATGAGCAGTTCTTC.

This clonotype has ten or more counts. The rearrangement joins TRBV6-1 to TRBJ2-7; no definite D call. The length of the CDR3 is 14 residues. The germline V and J ends were trimmed by 1 base and 3 bases, with 10 bases remaining between them. Germline V gene sequence: CDR1 MNHNS, CDR2 SASEGT. DNA for the CDR3: TGTGCCAGCAGTGAAGGCAACCTCCTCTACGAGCAGTACTTC. It is translated as CASSEGNLLYEQYF.